A single sample is the source of the 32 T cell receptor beta chains below, sequenced in a study of identical twins. Via MiXCR, TCRdb re-called the 5' RACE reads, giving one row per CDR3 protein. The repertoire consists of roughly 470,000 distinct CDR3 sequences, with more than 13% occurring once and the leading ten covering about 0.94%. A further study also used this sample, focusing on yellow fever vaccine responses in identical twins.

The sample consisted of CD4+ T cells sorted from blood. Receptors originate from a young woman in good health.

The rearrangement links TRBV5-1 to TRBJ2-6; possibly TRBD2 for D (5 bases). V lost 1 base and J lost 0, with 11 bases in between. Germline V gene lookup returns CDR1 SGHRS and CDR2 YFSETQ. The CDR3 consists of 17 residues. CDR3 sequence (DNA): TGCGCCAGCAGCTTGACGGTACGGGGCTCTGGGGCCAACGTCCTGACTTTC. Protein product: CASSLTVRGSGANVLTF. The complete variable domain, with remaining parts taken from reference TRBV5-1 and TRBJ2-6, reads KAGVTQTPRYLIKTRGQQVTLSCSPISGHRSVSWYQQTPGQGLQFLFEYFSETQRNKGNFPGRFSGRQFSNSRSEMNVSTLELGDSALYLCASSLTVRGSGANVLTFGAGSRLTVL.

The J gene is TRBJ2-7, the V gene TRBV6-1, with D perhaps matching TRBD1 (7 bases). This CDR3 has 15 amino acids. Germline-derived CDR1 and CDR2 are MNHNS and SASEGT. The V and J ends lost 6 bases and 3 bases respectively, with 18 bases between them. Here the CDR3 DNA reads TGTGCCAGCAGCCGAGATCGACAGGGAGGCTACGAGCAGTACTTC. It is translated as CASSRDRQGGYEQYF.

The CDR3: CASSILRGREITDTQYF. The CDR3 coding sequence is TGTGCCAGCAGCATACTGAGGGGGCGGGAGATAACAGATACGCAGTATTTT. This rearrangement joins TRBV13 to TRBJ2-3; D tentatively reads TRBD1 or TRBD2 (7 bases each). Trimming removed 5 bases from V and 3 bases from J, with 21 bases in between. The CDR3 spans 17 residues. The germline V gene has CDR1 PRHDT and CDR2 FYEKMQ (reference sequence).

V and J are TRBV19 and TRBJ2-4; a possible D gene is TRBD2 (5 bases). V lost 2 bases and J 8 bases, leaving 13 bases between the germline ends. The CDR3 length is 14 residues. Per germline, CDR1 LNHDA and CDR2 SQIVND (reference sequence). This CDR3 is CASSIKTGSDIQYF. The DNA for the CDR3 is TGTGCCAGTAGTATAAAGACGGGGTCGGACATTCAGTACTTC.

V usage is TRBV20-1 and J usage is TRBJ2-7; TRBD1 aligns across 9 bases. CDR3 length equals 16 residues. With V trimmed by 4 bases and J by 2 bases, 12 bases remained unmatched. The germline V gene encodes CDR1 DFQATT and CDR2 SNEGSKA (reference sequence). The CDR3 DNA follows: TGCAGTGCTAATCGGTACGGAGGGACAGGGACCTACGAGCAGTACTTC. The encoded protein is CSANRYGGTGTYEQYF.

The J gene is TRBJ1-1, the V gene TRBV10-3; TRBD1 agrees at 10 bases. CDR1 ENHRY and CDR2 SYGVKD come from the germline V gene. This CDR3 is 15 amino acids long. Germline trimming cut 3 bases from V and 3 bases from J; bases unmatched to any gene: 4. In nucleotides, the CDR3 is TGTGCCATCAGTGAACCGGACAGGGGGTACACTGAAGCTTTCTTT. Translated, it gives CAISEPDRGYTEAFF.

This clonotype was detected only a few times. J is TRBJ2-3 and V is TRBV10-3, with 13 bases fitting TRBD2. Germline-derived CDR1 and CDR2 are ENHRY and SYGVKD. V shed 6 bases and J 3 bases; nucleotides not matched to a gene: 3. This CDR3 spans 15 amino acids. CDR3 residues: CAISRGLAGTDTQYF. Here the CDR3 DNA reads TGTGCCATCAGCAGGGGACTAGCGGGGACAGATACGCAGTATTTT.

This clonotype was counted between two and nine times. This rearrangement joins TRBV2 to TRBJ2-6, with 11 bases fitting TRBD1. V shed 1 base, J shed 2 bases, and the junction held 7 bases outside the gene matches. Looked up from germline, CDR1 is SNHLY and CDR2 is FYNNEI. This CDR3 has 19 residues. CDR3 loop: CASSEVGTGGRAGANVLTF. CDR3 nucleotide sequence: TGTGCCAGCAGTGAAGTCGGGACAGGGGGTAGGGCTGGGGCCAACGTCCTGACTTTC.

This clonotype was picked up one time. A junction end diverges from the germline sequence, so it may reflect a read error. V gene TRBV5-1 combines with J gene TRBJ2-1, with 9 nucleotides matching TRBD1. The CDR3 consists of 13 residues. Germline CDR1 reads SGHRS; CDR2 reads YFSETQ. CDR3 sequence (DNA): TGCGCCAGCAGCTTGGAAGGACAGGGGAATCGGATCTTC. It is translated as CASSLEGQGNRIF.

The chain links TRBV20-1 to TRBJ2-1; the match to TRBD2 covers 12 bases. V lost 4 bases and J lost 5; bases outside the gene matches: 6. The CDR3 contains 15 residues. The germline gives CDR1 DFQATT, CDR2 SNEGSKA (reference sequence). The CDR3 spells CSATATSGSHNEQFF. Here the CDR3 DNA reads TGCAGTGCTACCGCGACTAGCGGGAGCCACAATGAGCAGTTCTTC.

The chain carries TRBV7-6 and TRBJ2-1, with TRBD1 identical over 8 bases. V was clipped by 0 bases and J by 6 bases; unmatched bases: 7. The CDR3 loop spans 16 amino acids. Germline V gives CDR1 SGHVS, CDR2 FNYEAQ. The CDR3 here is CASSLAGQGGINEQFF. The CDR3 region has the DNA TGTGCCAGCAGCTTAGCTGGACAGGGCGGTATCAATGAGCAGTTCTTC.

In this sample, this clonotype turned up many times. The chain joins TRBV20-1 to TRBJ2-1; D gene ambiguous. The length of the CDR3 is 12 residues. Germline V lookup: CDR1 DFQATT, CDR2 SNEGSKA (reference sequence). Trimming removed 6 bases at V and 9 bases at J, with 15 bases between. The CDR3 spells CSADGDLAEQFF. For the CDR3, the DNA is TGCAGTGCGGACGGTGATCTCGCTGAGCAGTTCTTC.

This clonotype was detected only a few times. The V gene is TRBV10-3, the J gene TRBJ2-1; 7 bases align to TRBD1. The CDR3 runs to 17 residues. The V and J ends lost 6 bases and 8 bases, in that order; junction bases with no gene match: 19. CDR1 is ENHRY and CDR2 is SYGVKD in the germline V gene. This CDR3 is CAISGHIQGSIVDEQFF. The CDR3 nucleotides are TGTGCCATCAGCGGACATATACAGGGGAGCATAGTGGATGAGCAGTTCTTC.

This clonotype was counted many times. The chain carries TRBV7-2 and TRBJ2-7; D is uncertain. The V and J ends lost 3 bases and 4 bases respectively, with 16 bases between them. The CDR3 has 15 residues. Germline lookup yields CDR1 SGHTA and CDR2 FQGNSA. The CDR3 DNA follows: TGTGCCAGCAGCTTTCGAGTTGCTTGGCAATACGAGCAGTACTTC. This encodes CASSFRVAWQYEQYF.

This clonotype was recorded a few times. The chain joins TRBV7-9 to TRBJ2-7, with D perhaps assigned TRBD1 or TRBD2 (5 bases each). The CDR3 runs to 12 residues. CDR1 and CDR2 from the germline V gene are SEHNR and FQNEAQ (reference sequence). V lost 5 bases and J lost 7, with 12 bases in between. The CDR3 bases are TGTGCCAGCAGCCAAGGGACGGGAGAGCAGTACTTC. Translation gives CASSQGTGEQYF.

The gene calls are TRBV5-1 and TRBJ2-1, with 12 bases lining up with TRBD2. The germline gives CDR1 SGHRS, CDR2 YFSETQ. V gave up 1 base and J gave up 6 bases; unmatched junction bases: 5. The CDR3 is made up of 16 amino acids. The DNA of the CDR3 is TGCGCCAGCAGCTTGATCGGACTAGCGGGATCCAATGAGCAGTTCTTC. It is translated as CASSLIGLAGSNEQFF.

This clonotype was seen a handful of times. J is TRBJ1-2 and V is TRBV12-3 or TRBV12-4; 10 nucleotides match TRBD1. V gave up 6 bases and J gave up 5 bases; unmatched junction bases: 9. This CDR3 contains 15 residues. The CDR3 protein is CASSQIGTGDYGYTF. In DNA, the CDR3 is TGTGCCAGCAGCCAAATTGGGACAGGGGATTATGGCTACACCTTC.

This clonotype was seen repeatedly, ten times or more. The chain combines TRBV4-1 with TRBJ2-3; TRBD2 matches at 9 bases. Germline V gene sequence: CDR1 MGHRA, CDR2 YSYEKL. The CDR3 has 14 amino acids. Trimming took 0 bases from V and 11 from J; bases not matched to a gene: 6. The CDR3 DNA sequence: TGCGCCAGCAGCCAAGACCTTAGCGGGAGAGTGCAGTATTTT. Translation gives CASSQDLSGRVQYF.

This chain uses TRBV7-2 with TRBJ2-1; D gene ambiguous. The CDR3 has 13 amino acids. The germline V gene has CDR1 SGHTA and CDR2 FQGNSA. V was cut by 4 bases and J by 10 bases, with 14 bases left in between. As DNA, the CDR3 is TGTGCCAGCAGCTCACCAGGTAGGCCAGAGCAGTTCTTC. This sequence encodes CASSSPGRPEQFF.

This clonotype was picked up a small number of times. This chain connects TRBV30 to TRBJ2-1, with 8 bases identical to TRBD1. The germline V gene encodes CDR1 GTSNPN and CDR2 SVGIG (reference sequence). The junction had 3 bases not matched to a gene; V was cut back by 0 bases and J by 2 bases. CDR3 length: 15 residues. The CDR3: CAWSVSGQAYNEQFF. As DNA, the CDR3 is TGTGCCTGGAGTGTATCGGGACAGGCCTACAATGAGCAGTTCTTC.

This clonotype was found a few times. In DNA, the CDR3 is TGTGCCAGTAGTATAGATCGGGCTAGACCCAGTACTGAGCAGTTCTTC. Its translation: CASSIDRARPSTEQFF. The rearrangement uses TRBV19 and TRBJ2-1; D gene uncertain. Per germline, CDR1 LNHDA and CDR2 SQIVND (reference sequence). The CDR3 contains 16 residues. V shed 0 bases and J shed 9 bases, with 18 bases lying between them.

In its sample, this clonotype was seen many times. The chain joins TRBV15 to TRBJ1-3, with no clear D. CDR3 length equals 13 residues. Trimming took 0 bases from V and 7 from J, leaving 7 bases between them. Germline loops: CDR1 LNHNV, CDR2 YYDKDF (reference sequence). Written as DNA, the CDR3 is TGTGCCACCAGCAGAGAGCCGGGTAACACCATATATTTT. It yields the protein CATSREPGNTIYF. Supplemented by reference TRBV15 and TRBJ1-3, the full variable domain reads DAMVIQNPRYQVTQFGKPVTLSCSQTLNHNVMYWYQQKSSQAPKLLFHYYDKDFNNEADTPDNFQSRRPNTSFCFLDIRSPGLGDTAMYLCATSREPGNTIYFGEGSWLTVV.

This clonotype showed up just a few times. This chain links TRBV11-2 with TRBJ2-7; D is perhaps TRBD2 (5 bases). This CDR3 region has 15 residues. V lost 1 base and J lost 3, with 13 bases in between. Per the germline V gene, CDR1 is SGHAT and CDR2 is FQNNGV. CDR3 loop: CASSLALDENYEQYF. The CDR3 DNA reads TGTGCCAGCAGCTTAGCACTAGATGAGAACTACGAGCAGTACTTC.

This clonotype was recorded at least ten times. The chain combines TRBV9 with TRBJ1-6, with D uncertain. Trimming cost V 3 bases and J 0 bases, with 13 bases left between them. Germline assignment: CDR1 SGDLS and CDR2 YYNGEE. The CDR3 extends over 17 amino acids. Here the CDR3 DNA reads TGTGCCAGCAGCGACCGGGTTTTACCCTCCTATAATTCACCCCTCCACTTT. It is translated as CASSDRVLPSYNSPLHF.

This clonotype appeared many times. The chain recombines TRBV11-1 with TRBJ1-4; D gene unclear. Germline values: CDR1 SGHAT, CDR2 FQDESV (reference sequence). V shed 3 bases and J shed 8 bases, with 13 bases lying between them. The CDR3 is 14 residues long. The chain's CDR3 is CASSFESVEEKLFF. The CDR3 coding sequence is TGTGCCAGCAGCTTTGAATCGGTAGAAGAAAAACTGTTTTTT.

This sequence joins TRBV27 and TRBJ2-1, with D uncertain. Trimming cost V 6 bases and J 6 bases, with 24 bases left between them. This CDR3 has 17 residues. The germline V gene encodes CDR1 MNHEY and CDR2 SMNVEV (reference sequence). The CDR3, as DNA: TGTGCCAGCAGCTCTATTTGGGTTACCGACTTGGTCAATGAGCAGTTCTTC. It codes for CASSSIWVTDLVNEQFF.

This chain uses TRBV3-1 with TRBJ2-7, with 11 bases aligning to TRBD2. In germline, CDR1 is LGHDT, CDR2 YNNKEL (reference sequence). Germline trimming cut 3 bases from V and 1 base from J; bases unmatched to any gene: 8. This CDR3 region has 17 residues. The CDR3: CASSQRTGLAGSYEQYF. CDR3 in DNA: TGTGCCAGCAGCCAGCGAACCGGACTAGCGGGTTCCTACGAGCAGTACTTC.

This chain connects TRBV30 to TRBJ2-3; the match to TRBD2 covers 16 bases. The CDR3 totals 20 residues. The germline CDR1 and CDR2 sequences are GTSNPN and SVGIG (reference sequence). Trimming took 3 bases from V and 1 from J; bases not matched to a gene: 13. CDR3 sequence: CAWRGPGLAGGPPGTDTQYF. The CDR3, as DNA: TGTGCCTGGAGGGGACCGGGACTAGCGGGAGGGCCACCTGGCACAGATACGCAGTATTTT.

In its sample, this clonotype was seen a few times. J is TRBJ2-7 and V is TRBV6-1, with D unresolved. There are 12 residues in the CDR3. CDR1 MNHNS and CDR2 SASEGT come from the germline V gene. V lost 4 bases, J lost 0 bases, and 4 bases lay in between. The CDR3 DNA is TGTGCCAGCAGTGCCCCCTCCTACGAGCAGTACTTC. Protein: CASSAPSYEQYF.

This clonotype was picked up a small number of times. The chain employs TRBV7-2 and TRBJ2-5; 7 positions agree with TRBD1. V lost 5 bases to trimming and J lost 5 bases; unmatched junction nucleotides: 14. Germline CDR1 and CDR2: SGHTA and FQGNSA. The CDR3 sequence is 16 residues long. This CDR3 is CASSRRMGTVVETQYF. CDR3 bases: TGTGCCAGCAGCCGAAGAATGGGGACAGTCGTTGAGACCCAGTACTTC.

V usage is TRBV18 and J usage is TRBJ2-3, with 10 bases identical to TRBD2. With V trimmed by 6 bases and J by 2 bases, 8 bases remained unmatched. This CDR3 is built from 16 residues. Germline assignment: CDR1 KGHSH and CDR2 LQKENI. The CDR3 region is CASSRPAGGPTDTQYF. In nucleotides, the CDR3 is TGTGCCAGCTCTCGCCCAGCGGGAGGGCCCACAGATACGCAGTATTTT.

The chain employs TRBV28 and TRBJ1-2, with a tentative D call TRBD1 (6 bases). V was cut by 5 bases and J by 7 bases, with 17 bases left in between. The CDR3 consists of 14 residues. Germline V gives CDR1 MDHEN, CDR2 SYDVKM. The CDR3, as DNA: TGTGCCAGCAGTACCCACACCCCAGGGGCTGGCTACACCTTC. This codes for CASSTHTPGAGYTF.